A single sample gave rise to the 20 T cell receptor beta chains below, sequenced in a study of T cells after posttransplantation cyclophosphamide. Sequencing used immunoSEQ multiplex PCR; TCRdb keeps in-frame clones, though not all of them. This table holds approximately 56,000 clones, roughly 92% found once. Source material: PBMCs. The receptors here all came from a woman aged 30 to 39 in good health and a related stem cell transplant donor.

The chain employs TRBV28 and TRBJ1-4; the match to TRBD1 covers 9 bases. V trimming: 6 bases; J trimming: 5 bases; junction bases outside the gene matches: 4. This CDR3 spans 14 amino acids. Per the germline V gene, CDR1 is MDHEN and CDR2 is SYDVKM. CDR3 nucleotide sequence: TGTGCCAGCAGGGAGACAGGGGGGAATGAAAAACTGTTTTTT. Protein: CASRETGGNEKLFF.

On this clone itself: At the DNA level, this CDR3 is encoded by other sequences in the same sample as well. V and J are TRBV7-2 and TRBJ2-7; 12 nucleotides align to TRBD1. The CDR3 length is 15 residues. The germline V gene encodes CDR1 SGHTA and CDR2 FQGNSA. With 6 bases clipped from V and 2 bases from J, the junction kept 5 bases outside the gene matches. For the CDR3, the DNA is TGTGCCAGCAGTCGCGGGACAGGGGGCACCTACGAGCAGTACTTC. It yields the protein CASSRGTGGTYEQYF.

This clone occurred once. The V and J genes are TRBV5-1 and TRBJ2-7; D is possibly TRBD1 (6 bases). Germline values: CDR1 SGHRS, CDR2 YFSETQ. The CDR3 sequence is 15 residues long. V lost 0 bases and J 3 bases, leaving 13 bases between the germline ends. In DNA, the CDR3 is TGCGCCAGCAGCTTGGCCGAGACAGGATTCTACGAGCAGTACTTC. Translated, it gives CASSLAETGFYEQYF.

The genes are TRBV18 and TRBJ1-2; TRBD1 matches 7 bases. This CDR3 is 15 amino acids long. The V segment lost 6 bases and the J segment 4 bases; nucleotides outside the gene matches: 11. CDR1 is KGHSH and CDR2 is LQKENI in the germline V gene. The CDR3 nucleotides are TGTGCCAGCTCGTCCCAGGGGGGAGGAAGCTATGGCTACACCTTC. It encodes CASSSQGGGSYGYTF.

The chain combines TRBV5-1 with TRBJ1-2, with 9 bases fitting TRBD1. From germline, CDR1 is SGHRS and CDR2 YFSETQ. J was trimmed by 3 bases and V by 3 bases; bases with no gene match: 6. This CDR3 comprises 15 residues. DNA of the CDR3: TGCGCCAGCAGCTCGGGACAGGGTGGCGACTATGGCTACACCTTC. This gives the protein CASSSGQGGDYGYTF.

This chain joins TRBV5-5 and TRBJ2-2; 8 positions match TRBD1. Germline trimming cut 3 bases from V and 4 bases from J; bases unmatched to any gene: 5. The germline gives CDR1 SGHKS, CDR2 YYEKEE (reference sequence). The CDR3 is made up of 15 amino acids. The CDR3 DNA follows: TGTGCCAGCAGCTCGGACAGGGCCCCCACCGGGGAGCTGTTTTTT. It yields the protein CASSSDRAPTGELFF.

The chain uses TRBV5-6 and TRBJ2-7; 7 nucleotides agree with TRBD1. The germline gives CDR1 SGHDT, CDR2 YYEEEE. This CDR3 spans 14 amino acids. The V gene end was trimmed by 3 bases and the J gene end by 2 bases; junction bases not matched to a gene: 5. CDR3 sequence (DNA): TGTGCCAGCAGCTGGGGACAGTCAGCCTACGAGCAGTACTTC. Amino acid sequence: CASSWGQSAYEQYF.

This chain links TRBV6-6 with TRBJ1-1; D possibly corresponds to TRBD1 (5 bases). Trimming removed 2 bases from V and 5 bases from J, with 12 bases in between. In germline, CDR1 is MNHNY, CDR2 SVGAGI (reference sequence). The CDR3 spans 14 residues. The CDR3 loop reads CASSYGGRGTEAFF. The CDR3 DNA is TGTGCCAGCAGTTACGGGGGTCGGGGGACTGAAGCTTTCTTT.

V usage is TRBV5-6 and J usage is TRBJ2-3; D may be TRBD1 (6 bases). V lost 3 bases and J lost 1, with 9 bases in between. Germline values: CDR1 SGHDT, CDR2 YYEEEE. CDR3 size: 14 residues. The DNA of the CDR3 is TGTGCCAGCAGCTGGGGACACCGCACAGATACGCAGTATTTT. It encodes CASSWGHRTDTQYF.

The V call is TRBV9, the J call TRBJ1-2; TRBD1 agrees at 10 bases. With 4 bases clipped from V and 1 base from J, the junction kept 10 bases outside the gene matches. CDR1 SGDLS and CDR2 YYNGEE come from the germline V gene. There are 17 residues in the CDR3. CDR3 sequence reads: CASSPPTGGAFNYGYTF. Here the CDR3 DNA reads TGTGCCAGCAGCCCCCCGACAGGGGGCGCCTTTAACTATGGCTACACCTTC.

The chain recombines TRBV6-1 with TRBJ1-2, with 7 positions matching TRBD1. Trimming took 0 bases from V and 4 from J; bases not matched to a gene: 8. Germline CDR1 MNHNS, CDR2 SASEGT. This CDR3 is built from 16 residues. Here the CDR3 reads CASSEAAGGSGYGYTF. The CDR3 nucleotides are TGTGCCAGCAGTGAAGCCGCAGGGGGAAGCGGCTATGGCTACACCTTC.

The chain links TRBV19 to TRBJ1-2; 10 nucleotides agree with TRBD1. J lost 2 bases, V lost 5 bases, and 5 bases had no gene match. The CDR3 has 15 residues. Germline CDR1 and CDR2: LNHDA and SQIVND (reference sequence). The DNA of the CDR3 is TGTGCCAGTAGTCGGACAGGGGGGAAAAACTATGGCTACACCTTC. It specifies CASSRTGGKNYGYTF.

This chain joins TRBV10-1 and TRBJ2-7, with D unresolved. The CDR3 extends over 12 amino acids. Germline values: CDR1 WNHNN, CDR2 SYGVQD (reference sequence). Trimming pared 6 bases from V and 2 bases from J, leaving 8 bases between. The CDR3 loop reads CASSDEAYEQYF. CDR3 coding DNA: TGCGCCAGCAGCGACGAGGCCTACGAGCAGTACTTC.

J is TRBJ2-7 and V is TRBV28; the match to TRBD2 covers 10 bases. The germline CDR1 and CDR2 sequences are MDHEN and SYDVKM. The CDR3 runs to 15 residues. With 3 bases clipped from V and 4 bases from J, the junction kept 6 bases outside the gene matches. CDR3 sequence: CASSFGSGGAYEQYF. The CDR3 DNA reads TGTGCCAGCAGTTTCGGGAGCGGGGGGGCTTACGAGCAGTACTTC.

The chain combines TRBV6-5 with TRBJ1-5, with no clear D. Per germline, CDR1 MNHEY and CDR2 SVGAGI. The V and J ends lost 0 bases and 7 bases respectively, with 7 bases between them. The CDR3 contains 13 residues. CDR3 in DNA: TGTGCCAGCAGTTACTCCGATGGCCAGCCCCAGCATTTT. Translation: CASSYSDGQPQHF.

The chain links TRBV5-6 to TRBJ2-5, with 8 positions matching TRBD2. The DNA end is more similar to TRBJ2-7, so the J call may be wrong. The CDR3 runs to 15 residues. Germline V gene data show CDR1 as SGHDT and CDR2 as YYEEEE. The CDR3 protein is CASSPSGGGRYEQYF. CDR3 sequence (DNA): TGTGCCAGCAGCCCCTCGGGGGGGGGCAGGTACGAGCAGTACTTC.

A word on this clone: Its ends do not fully match the called genes, so a read error is possible. In DNA, the CDR3 is TGCGCCAGCAGGCCGGGACAGGGGGATTCCCCCAACTTC. Translating it yields CASRPGQGDSPNF. The V and J genes are TRBV5-1 and TRBJ2-7; TRBD1 matches 11 bases. Germline V lookup: CDR1 SGHRS, CDR2 YFSETQ. The CDR3 runs 13 residues.

This clone was recorded only once. The chain recombines TRBV7-2 with TRBJ2-7, with TRBD1 identical over 12 bases. The V segment lost 1 base and the J segment 7 bases; nucleotides outside the gene matches: 5. The V gene's germline CDR1 is SGHTA and CDR2 FQGNSA. The CDR3 sequence is 15 residues long. This CDR3 is CASSLVGQGAYEQYF. DNA for the CDR3: TGTGCCAGCAGCTTAGTGGGACAGGGGGCATATGAGCAGTACTTC.

The chain recombines TRBV13 with TRBJ2-7, with TRBD1 matching 9 bases. CDR1 is PRHDT and CDR2 is FYEKMQ in the germline V gene (reference sequence). Losses at the gene ends were 3 bases for V and 4 bases for J; bases not matched to a gene: 10. The CDR3 consists of 16 residues. CDR3 residues: CASSFNTGGVPYEQYF. CDR3 sequence (DNA): TGTGCCAGCAGCTTCAACACAGGGGGCGTACCGTACGAGCAGTACTTC.

The count of this clone is one. V gene TRBV2 combines with J gene TRBJ1-2; TRBD1 matches at 10 bases. V lost 5 bases to trimming and J lost 6 bases; unmatched junction nucleotides: 6. This CDR3 is 14 amino acids long. CDR1 SNHLY and CDR2 FYNNEI come from the germline V gene. The CDR3: CASSITGTGDGYTF. The CDR3 region has the DNA TGTGCCAGCAGTATCACCGGGACAGGGGATGGCTACACCTTC.